The 16 T cell receptor beta chains listed next were all sequenced from one sample in a study of OX40 agonist ivuxolimab in advanced cancers. Profiling relied on immunoSEQ multiplex PCR, and the TCRdb table lists in-frame clones only, not all of them. This sample carries roughly 34,000 clones, approximately 89% of them seen once, and the ten largest clones take 0.92%. The sample in question was CD4+ or CD8+ T cells sorted from blood, obtained in a trial of the OX40 agonist ivuxolimab. The receptors originated from an adult with an advanced solid tumor such as melanoma, head and neck, liver or kidney cancer.

The chain combines TRBV18 with TRBJ1-4; maybe TRBD1 (6 bases). The CDR3 spans 16 residues. Germline CDR1 and CDR2: KGHSH and LQKENI. Trimming removed 5 bases at V and 4 bases at J, with 17 bases between. The CDR3 reads CASSILRTVDNEKLFF. CDR3 sequence (DNA): TGTGCCAGCTCAATCCTACGGACAGTAGATAATGAAAAACTGTTTTTT.

The V and J genes are TRBV11-2 and TRBJ1-5; maybe TRBD1 (5 bases). Germline V gene sequence: CDR1 SGHAT, CDR2 FQNNGV. This CDR3 spans 15 amino acids. V was trimmed by 1 base and J by 0 bases, leaving 7 bases between them. CDR3 amino acids: CASSLGQISNQPQHF. The CDR3, as DNA: TGTGCCAGCAGCTTAGGACAGATTAGCAATCAGCCCCAGCATTTT. The full variable domain, with the rest looked up from reference TRBV11-2 and TRBJ1-5, is EAGVAQSPRYKIIEKRQSVAFWCNPISGHATLYWYQQILGQGPKLLIQFQNNGVVDDSQLPKDRFSAERLKGVDSTLKIQPAKLEDSAVYLCASSLGQISNQPQHFGDGTRLSIL.

The CDR3 DNA sequence: TGTGCCAGTAGGTGGCCCTGGCTGGCTAGCGGGAGTTTTCTTCTAAGGACCCCCTACAATGAGCAGTTCTTC. Translating it yields CASRWPWLASGSFLLRTPYNEQFF. V and J are TRBV19 and TRBJ2-1, with TRBD2 identical over 10 bases. This CDR3 region has 24 residues. Losses at the gene ends were 6 bases for V and 2 bases for J; bases not matched to a gene: 31. Germline assignment: CDR1 LNHDA and CDR2 SQIVND (reference sequence). The full variable domain, its missing parts supplied by reference TRBV19 and TRBJ2-1, is DGGITQSPKYLFRKEGQNVTLSCEQNLNHDAMYWYRQDPGQGLRLIYYSQIVNDFQKGDIAEGYSVSREKKESFPLTVTSAQKNPTAFYLCASRWPWLASGSFLLRTPYNEQFFGPGTRLTVL.

The chain employs TRBV28 and TRBJ2-1, with TRBD2 matching over 8 bases. V lost 8 bases, J lost 7 bases, and 10 bases stayed unmatched. CDR1 is MDHEN, CDR2 SYDVKM, per germline. The CDR3 runs 14 residues. CDR3 sequence (DNA): TGTGCCAGCGGCGGGACTAGGGGCCAGAATGAGCAGTTCTTC. This translates into CASGGTRGQNEQFF.

V and J are TRBV7-2 and TRBJ1-5; 7 bases are a match to TRBD1. Trimming removed 1 base from V and 4 bases from J; junction bases left unmatched: 4. CDR1 and CDR2 from the germline V gene are SGHTA and FQGNSA. This CDR3 has 15 amino acids. The CDR3 loop reads CASSLGPQGNQPQHF. Written as DNA, the CDR3 is TGTGCCAGCAGCTTAGGACCACAGGGGAATCAGCCCCAGCATTTT.

The rearrangement uses TRBV2 and TRBJ1-1; 7 bases map to TRBD1. The CDR3 totals 12 residues. Germline values: CDR1 SNHLY, CDR2 FYNNEI. The junction had 4 bases not matched to a gene; V was cut back by 6 bases and J by 6 bases. The CDR3 sequence is CASSSQGAEAFF. CDR3 nucleotides: TGTGCCAGCAGCTCCCAGGGGGCTGAAGCTTTCTTT.

The V and J genes are TRBV7-9 and TRBJ2-2; perhaps TRBD1 as D (6 bases). Germline V gene lookup returns CDR1 SEHNR and CDR2 FQNEAQ (reference sequence). CDR3 length equals 19 residues. V lost 5 bases to trimming and J lost 1 base, with 23 bases between them. In DNA, the CDR3 is TGTGCCAGCAGCCCCCTAAACTACGGGACACCAAAGAACACCGGGGAGCTGTTTTTT. This translates into CASSPLNYGTPKNTGELFF.

A few counts support this clone. The chain uses TRBV5-1 and TRBJ2-3, with 10 bases lining up with TRBD2. CDR3 length equals 15 residues. Trimming at V came to 2 bases and at J to 5 bases, leaving 5 bases not matched to a gene. CDR1 is SGHRS and CDR2 is YFSETQ in the germline V gene. The chain's CDR3 is CASSLSGGAVDTQYF. As DNA, the CDR3 is TGCGCCAGCAGCTTAAGCGGGGGGGCAGTAGATACGCAGTATTTT.

In this sample, this clone turned up a few times. The genes are TRBV6-5 and TRBJ2-7; D ambiguous. Germline V gene data show CDR1 as MNHEY and CDR2 as SVGAGI. The CDR3 has 11 amino acids. V dropped 8 bases and J dropped 3 bases, with 8 bases sitting between them. The CDR3 DNA sequence: TGTGCCAGCGAAAATCGCTACGAGCAGTACTTC. Amino acid sequence: CASENRYEQYF.

J is TRBJ1-4 and V is TRBV5-6; D remains ambiguous. The CDR3 is made up of 14 amino acids. The V and J ends lost 1 base and 4 bases respectively, with 8 bases between them. Germline V lookup: CDR1 SGHDT, CDR2 YYEEEE. The DNA for the CDR3 is TGTGCCAGCAGCTTGAGTCCGAATAATGAAAAACTGTTTTTT. Translation: CASSLSPNNEKLFF.

The chain carries TRBV6-1 and TRBJ2-5; the match to TRBD2 covers 10 bases. After removal of 5 bases from V and 4 bases from J, the junction contained 7 bases not matched to a gene. The CDR3 spans 15 residues. Germline lookup yields CDR1 MNHNS and CDR2 SASEGT. CDR3 region: CASSIQRGGPETQYF. The CDR3 coding sequence is TGTGCCAGCAGTATCCAGCGGGGGGGCCCAGAGACCCAGTACTTC.

The genes are TRBV19 and TRBJ1-5, with 7 bases fitting TRBD1. V was pared by 7 bases and J by 6 bases, with 12 bases of the junction left unmatched. There are 15 residues in the CDR3. From germline, CDR1 is LNHDA and CDR2 SQIVND (reference sequence). The CDR3, as DNA: TGTGCCAGTACCAACTTACAGGGGCCCAGTCAGCCCCAGCATTTT. Its translation: CASTNLQGPSQPQHF. The variable domain in full, completed from reference TRBV19 and TRBJ1-5, reads DGGITQSPKYLFRKEGQNVTLSCEQNLNHDAMYWYRQDPGQGLRLIYYSQIVNDFQKGDIAEGYSVSREKKESFPLTVTSAQKNPTAFYLCASTNLQGPSQPQHFGDGTRLSIL.

J is TRBJ2-3 and V is TRBV20-1, with unresolved D. Trimming cost V 7 bases and J 4 bases, with 6 bases left between them. The CDR3 loop spans 10 amino acids. CDR1 and CDR2 (germline): DFQATT, SNEGSKA (reference sequence). The CDR3 DNA follows: TGCAGTGGCGAATCAGATACGCAGTATTTT. It yields the protein CSGESDTQYF.

The chain uses TRBV19 and TRBJ2-1; TRBD2 matches 10 bases. This CDR3 spans 14 amino acids. V lost 8 bases to trimming and J lost 7 bases; unmatched junction nucleotides: 8. Per germline, CDR1 LNHDA and CDR2 SQIVND (reference sequence). The CDR3 nucleotides read TGTGCCAGTGCCGAGCGGGGGGGTATAAATGAGCAGTTCTTC. Protein product: CASAERGGINEQFF.

The gene calls are TRBV7-3 and TRBJ2-7; no clear D gene. The CDR3 consists of 13 residues. Germline V lookup: CDR1 SGHTA, CDR2 FQGTGA. V lost 2 bases to trimming and J lost 6 bases, with 11 bases between them. This CDR3 reads CASSLQGMGEQYF. In nucleotides, the CDR3 is TGTGCCAGCAGCTTACAAGGGATGGGCGAGCAGTACTTC. The complete variable domain, with remaining parts taken from reference TRBV7-3 and TRBJ2-7, reads GAGVSQTPSNKVTEKGKYVELRCDPISGHTALYWYRQSLGQGPEFLIYFQGTGAADDSGLPNDRFFAVRPEGSVSTLKIQRTERGDSAVYLCASSLQGMGEQYFGPGTRLTVT.

The chain employs TRBV23-1 and TRBJ2-1; TRBD2 aligns across 8 bases. TRBV23-1 is noted as an ORF with a role that remains uncertain. V dropped 6 bases and J dropped 6; count of bases not matched to a gene: 10. CDR3 length: 15 residues. DNA for the CDR3: TGCGCCAGCAGACCAAGCGGGAGTAGTTTCAATGAGCAGTTCTTC. It yields the protein CASRPSGSSFNEQFF.